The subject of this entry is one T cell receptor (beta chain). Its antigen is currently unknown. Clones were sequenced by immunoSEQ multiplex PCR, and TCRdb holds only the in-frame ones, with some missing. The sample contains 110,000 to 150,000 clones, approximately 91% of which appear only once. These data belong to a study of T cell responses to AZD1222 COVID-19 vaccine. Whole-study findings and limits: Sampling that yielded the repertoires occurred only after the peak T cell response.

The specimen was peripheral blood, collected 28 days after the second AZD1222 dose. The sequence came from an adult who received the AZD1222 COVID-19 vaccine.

The DNA of the CDR3 is TGTGCCAGCAGCGGGGCGGGGGCGGCTGGTGAAAAACTGTTTTTT. Protein product: CASSGAGAAGEKLFF. V usage is TRBV9 and J usage is TRBJ1-4; maybe TRBD1 (6 bases). The CDR3 covers 15 residues. Germline CDR1 is SGDLS and CDR2 is YYNGEE. V was cut by 3 bases and J by 7 bases, with 16 bases left in between.